Listed below are T cell receptor beta chains from one sample, sequenced in a study of T cells in Graves' hyperthyroidism and ophthalmopathy. TCRdb redid the calling of the multiplex PCR reads with MiXCR, one entry per CDR3 protein. The sample lists around 600,000 distinct CDR3 sequences; 45% were seen once. Source material: peripheral blood or thyroid tissue (not recorded which). The receptors were sampled from an adult man with Graves' disease, either hyperthyroidism or ophthalmopathy (not recorded which). CDR3s include the opening cysteine and the closing phenylalanine or tryptophan. The D gene is left open where the match is weak. Size is stated for part of the rows, as once, few or many counts, or as a class when the clone is expanded.

13 | TRBJ1-1 | NA | TRBV24-1 | NA | TGTGCCACCAGTGAACGAGCGAACACTGAAACTTTCTTT | CATSERANTETFF
18 | TRBJ2-5 | few | TRBV7-9 | TRBD2 | TGTGCCAGCAGCTTCTTGACCGGGACTAGCGGGGGCCCAGAGACCCAGTACTTC | CASSFLTGTSGGPETQYF
16 | TRBJ1-1 | once | TRBV29-1 | TRBD1 | TGCAGCGTTCAAACCGGGACAGGGGGTGGTGGGACTGAAGCTTTCTTT | CSVQTGTGGGGTEAFF
9 | TRBJ1-6 | once | TRBV10-3 | NA | TGTGCCATCAGTGAGTCCCTCCACTTT | CAISESLHF
14 | TRBJ1-2 | NA | TRBV24-1 | NA | TGTGCCACCAGCCGAGGACAAACTAACTATGGCTACACCTTC | CATSRGQTNYGYTF
16 | TRBJ2-2 | NA | TRBV7-9 | TRBD1 | TGTGCCAGCAGCTCGGGACAGGGGGTCGACACCGGGGAGCTGTTTTTT | CASSSGQGVDTGELFF
14 | TRBJ2-3 | NA | TRBV7-3 | TRBD2 | TGTGCCAGCAGCCTAGCGGGACGCACAGATACGCAGTATTTT | CASSLAGRTDTQYF
13 | TRBJ1-2 | many | TRBV7-2 | NA | TGTGCCAGCAGAGGAGGGTGGGAAGATGGCTACACCTTC | CASRGGWEDGYTF
15 | TRBJ1-6 | NA | TRBV5-5 | NA | TGTGCCAGCAGCTTCGGTGGCAGGGTAGGATCACCCCTCCACTTT | CASSFGGRVGSPLHF
16 | TRBJ1-1 | NA | TRBV13 | NA | TGTGCCAGCAGCTTAATGTCGACAGAAGTGAACACTGAAGCTTTCTTT | CASSLMSTEVNTEAFF
13 | TRBJ1-1 | NA | TRBV6-5 | NA | TGTGCCAGCAGACCCGGACAGACCACTGAAGCTTTCTTT | CASRPGQTTEAFF
15 | TRBJ1-2 | many | TRBV7-9 | NA | TGTGCCAGCAGCCAGAGTACTCCGGGGAACTATGGCTACACCTTC | CASSQSTPGNYGYTF
14 | TRBJ1-5 | NA | TRBV12-3/TRBV12-4 | TRBD1 | TGTGCCAGCAGTTTACAGGGGGCGAGTCAGCCCCAGCATTTT | CASSLQGASQPQHF
13 | TRBJ1-2 | few | TRBV5-1 | NA | TGCGCCAGCAGCTTCTGGGACAATAATGGCTACACCTTC | CASSFWDNNGYTF
16 | TRBJ1-4 | NA | TRBV29-1 | TRBD1 | TGCAGCGCCAACTCCGGGACAGGGGGCCTTTATGAAAAACTGTTTTTT | CSANSGTGGLYEKLFF
12 | TRBJ1-5 | few | TRBV24-1 | TRBD1 | TGTGCCAGGACAGGGGGCGGCCAGCCCCAGCATTTT | CARTGGGQPQHF
14 | TRBJ1-3 | many | TRBV29-1 | NA | TGCAGCGTCGCCCAGGGCCTCTCTGGAAACACCATATATTTT | CSVAQGLSGNTIYF
13 | TRBJ2-2 | few | TRBV11-1 | TRBD1 | TGTGCCAGTACAGGGGCGAACACCGGGGAGCTGTTTTTT | CASTGANTGELFF
12 | TRBJ1-6 | few | TRBV7-9 | NA | TGTGCCAGCAGCTTAACACTCTCTGGCCTCCACTTT | CASSLTLSGLHF
14 | TRBJ2-7 | NA | TRBV20-1 | NA | TGCAGTGCTAGTTTAATCCGGGACACCAACGAGCAGTACTTC | CSASLIRDTNEQYF
15 | TRBJ2-7 | NA | TRBV2 | NA | TGTGCCAGCAGTGCTACCCCCGGGAGCTCCTACGAGCAGTACTTC | CASSATPGSSYEQYF
15 | TRBJ1-2 | many | TRBV25-1 | NA | TGTGCCAGCAGGGGGAGGGACCGAGTACGCTATGGCTACACCTTC | CASRGRDRVRYGYTF
17 | TRBJ1-4 | many | TRBV15 | TRBD1 | TGTGCCACCAGCAGACTACAATCAGGGACAGGCGTCGAAAAACTGTTTTTT | CATSRLQSGTGVEKLFF
16 | TRBJ1-6 | NA | TRBV6-5 | TRBD1 | TGTGCCAGCAGTTACGGGACAGGGAACTATAATTCACCCCTCCACTTT | CASSYGTGNYNSPLHF
13 | TRBJ1-5 | many | TRBV29-1 | NA | TGCAGCGTTGGTGGAGGGGGCAATCAGCCCCAGCATTTT | CSVGGGGNQPQHF
16 | TRBJ2-3 | NA | TRBV7-9 | TRBD2 | TGTGCCAGCGGCTTAGTAGCGGGAGGATTGACAGATACGCAGTATTTT | CASGLVAGGLTDTQYF
11 | TRBJ1-2 | many | TRBV25-1 | NA | TGTGCCAGCAGGGCAGGGAATGGCTACACCTTC | CASRAGNGYTF
12 | TRBJ1-1 | NA | TRBV20-1 | NA | TGCAGTGCGCCCAGGGTTGCGACTGAAGCTTTCTTT | CSAPRVATEAFF
15 | TRBJ2-5 | many | TRBV7-3 | NA | TGTGCCAGCAGCTTAACGGGGCACACTCAAGAGACCCAGTACTTC | CASSLTGHTQETQYF
10 | TRBJ2-7 | NA | TRBV3-1 | NA | TGTGCCAGCGGGGACGGCGAGCAGTACTTC | CASGDGEQYF
14 | TRBJ1-1 | few | TRBV6-5 | NA | TGTGCCAGCAGCCCTCGGGGGGCCACGGAAGGCGCTTTCTTT | CASSPRGATEGAFF
14 | TRBJ1-3 | many | TRBV10-3 | TRBD1 | TGTGCCATCAGACCCGGGACAGCTGGAAACACCATATATTTT | CAIRPGTAGNTIYF
17 | TRBJ1-2 | many | TRBV5-1 | NA | TGCGCCAGCAGCTTGGAAAGTCAACGGCCGGGTCTGGATGGCTACACCTTC | CASSLESQRPGLDGYTF
14 | TRBJ1-1 | NA | TRBV5-1 | NA | TGCGCCAGCAGTGGCTCGGGGGCTAGCACTGAAGCTTTCTTT | CASSGSGASTEAFF
17 | TRBJ1-2 | NA | TRBV14 | TRBD1 | TGTGCCAGCAGCCCCTCTTCCGGGACAGGGGGCTTTTATGGCTACACCTTC | CASSPSSGTGGFYGYTF
13 | TRBJ2-5 | NA | TRBV6-1 | NA | TGTGCCAGCGGAGGACAGGGAGGGGAGACCCAGTACTTC | CASGGQGGETQYF
12 | TRBJ2-5 | once | TRBV24-1 | NA | TGTGCCACAAGGGACGGAGCTAGAAGGGCGTACTTC | CATRDGARRAYF
16 | TRBJ1-1 | NA | TRBV25-1 | NA | TGTGCCAGCAGTGCTATCGGAACCCGGCGGAACACTGAAGCTTTCTTT | CASSAIGTRRNTEAFF
13 | TRBJ1-1 | many | TRBV7-3 | NA | TGTGCCAGCAGCGAAGTCATGAACACTGAAGCTTTCTTT | CASSEVMNTEAFF
12 | TRBJ1-4 | NA | TRBV2 | NA | TGTGCCAGCCGACGAGGGACGGGAAAACTGTTTTTT | CASRRGTGKLFF
13 | TRBJ1-1 | NA | TRBV5-1 | NA | TGCGCCAGCCAACAGGAGGTGAACACTGAAGCTTTCTTT | CASQQEVNTEAFF
14 | TRBJ1-2 | few | TRBV20-1 | NA | TGCAGTGCTACCAGACCCGTATCGGCCGATGGCTACACCTTC | CSATRPVSADGYTF
14 | TRBJ1-6 | NA | TRBV10-3 | NA | TGTGCCATCAGTGTTGAGGGGGAAAATTCACCCCTCCACTTT | CAISVEGENSPLHF
11 | TRBJ1-1 | many | TRBV10-2 | NA | TGCGCCAGCAATACGGACGGTGAAGCTTTCTTT | CASNTDGEAFF
15 | TRBJ2-7 | NA | TRBV5-1 | TRBD2 | TGCGCCAGCAGCCTACAGACTAGCTCAATCTACGAGCAGTACTTC | CASSLQTSSIYEQYF
15 | TRBJ1-5 | few | TRBV10-3 | NA | TGTGCCATCAGCGCCGGCCCAGCCGGCAATCAGCCCCAGCATTTT | CAISAGPAGNQPQHF
13 | TRBJ1-4 | once | TRBV10-3 | NA | TGTGCCATCAGATCAGGGAGTTCCGAAAAACTGTTTTTT | CAIRSGSSEKLFF
15 | TRBJ2-2 | NA | TRBV5-8 | NA | TGTGCCAGCAGCTTGGTCCTTACGAACACCGGGGAGCTGTTTTTT | CASSLVLTNTGELFF
13 | TRBJ1-2 | NA | TRBV20-1 | NA | TGCAGTGCTCGGACAGACCCTAACTATGGCTACACCTTC | CSARTDPNYGYTF
14 | TRBJ2-2 | NA | TRBV20-1 | TRBD2 | TGCAGTGCAGCGGGGCTGAGGGACACCGGGGAGCTGTTTTTT | CSAAGLRDTGELFF
14 | TRBJ2-7 | few | TRBV5-1 | NA | TGCGCCAGCAGCTTGGAGGGGACCACCTACGAGCAGTACTTC | CASSLEGTTYEQYF
16 | TRBJ1-1 | once | TRBV10-2 | NA | TGCGCCAGTTCCGGACTAGCGGGGGCGGAGGGCACTGAAGCTTTCTTT | CASSGLAGAEGTEAFF
16 | TRBJ1-4 | few | TRBV7-9 | NA | TGTGCCAGCAGCTTAGCGAGGGGCCGCCTTAATGAAAAACTGTTTTTT | CASSLARGRLNEKLFF
16 | TRBJ2-6 | many | TRBV9 | TRBD1 | TGTGCCAGCAGCGCTACTACAGGGGTTGGGGCCAACGTCCTGACTTTC | CASSATTGVGANVLTF
14 | TRBJ1-4 | NA | TRBV2 | NA | TGTGCCAGCAGTGAAAGGGAACCGGGTGAAAAACTGTTTTTT | CASSEREPGEKLFF
14 | TRBJ2-2 | NA | TRBV19 | NA | TGTGCCAGTAGCGCGGTTTCGAACACCGGGGAGCTGTTTTTT | CASSAVSNTGELFF
14 | TRBJ2-7 | NA | TRBV29-1 | TRBD1 | TGCAGCGTTGGCCACGACAGGGGGGACTACGAGCAGTACTTC | CSVGHDRGDYEQYF
12 | TRBJ1-1 | once | TRBV29-1 | NA | TGCAGCGTTGGGGCAACAGGGTCCTCGGCTTTCTTT | CSVGATGSSAFF